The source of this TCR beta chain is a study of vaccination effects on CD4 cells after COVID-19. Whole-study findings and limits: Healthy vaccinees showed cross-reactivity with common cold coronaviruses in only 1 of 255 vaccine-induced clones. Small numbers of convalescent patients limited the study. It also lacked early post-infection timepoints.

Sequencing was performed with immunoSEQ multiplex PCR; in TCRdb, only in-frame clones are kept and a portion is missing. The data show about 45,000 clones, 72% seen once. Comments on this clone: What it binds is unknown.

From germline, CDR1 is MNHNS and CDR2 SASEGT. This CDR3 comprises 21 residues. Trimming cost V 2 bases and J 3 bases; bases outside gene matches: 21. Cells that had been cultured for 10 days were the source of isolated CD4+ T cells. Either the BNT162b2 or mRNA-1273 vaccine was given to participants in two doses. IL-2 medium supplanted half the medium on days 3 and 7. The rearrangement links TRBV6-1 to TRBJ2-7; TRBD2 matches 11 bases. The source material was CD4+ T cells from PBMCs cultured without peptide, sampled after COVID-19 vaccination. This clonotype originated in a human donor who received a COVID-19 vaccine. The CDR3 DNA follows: TGTGCCAGCAGTGAATCCTCTTCTAGCGGGAGGCGACAATACATCCGCTACGAGCAGTACTTC. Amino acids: CASSESSSSGRRQYIRYEQYF.